This paragraph reports one T cell receptor (beta chain). This clonotype has ten or more counts. What this receptor recognizes is not known. One base away there is no much larger clone; base qualities are not given. The sample is drawn from a study of human T cells and chemical hapten exposure (dated by TCRdb to about 2021). In the study overall: For sensitization, 2% DPC in acetone was applied to a roughly 2 cm by roughly 2 cm area of upper inner arm skin. Patients additionally received weekly therapeutic DPC doses to the scalp throughout the roughly 24-week study period. Patch testing was performed on the upper back with Finn chambers containing 0.01% DPC, and the patch tests were scored after 6 days according to International Contact Dermatitis Research Group standards. Alopecia areata with under or over 50% scalp involvement, alopecia totalis and alopecia universalis were represented in the patient cohort, which was mostly female. Libraries were pooled for sequencing, and variation in per-sample TCR yields was attributed mainly to small differences in library volumes within the pool. The study tracked peripheral blood TCR repertoire changes in vivo during primary and secondary sensitization to the hapten diphenylcyclopropenone (DPC) in alopecia patients. Blood was sampled from patients pre-sensitization (week 0) and at 2, 6 and about 24 weeks after DPC sensitization. Blood for TCR sequencing was provided by twenty-nine alopecia patients at one to four time points (pre-sensitization, 2, 6 and 24 weeks). What the authors observed across the whole study: After repeated subsampling, the strength of the expansion versus patch-test correlation and the threshold at which it became significant changed. Compared with pre-sensitization or healthy control sets, expanded TCRs formed significantly more large CDR3 similarity clusters, which is consistent with antigen-driven responses. The number of TCRs above 1 in 1000 frequency did not change with DPC sensitization; there was no evidence of global repertoire structure alterations. Because every patient had alopecia, a presumed autoimmune disease, the patients' immune response might differ from that of healthy individuals. The number of PT1 expanded TCRs positively correlated with patch test score, significant at thresholds 8, 16 and 32 but not 4.

The junction carries 9 bases between V and J, which are trimmed by 7 bases and 0 bases respectively. The CDR3 goes from the cysteine to the phenylalanine over 13 residues. This entry keeps only the CDR3 DNA: 39 bases, framed from base 1. This specimen's time point label, per the study, means: pre-sensitization, week 0. The sample's treatment or condition label, decoded: therapeutic diphenylcyclopropenone sensitization with weekly scalp DPC. At every patch-test visit, the blood draw took place before the patch test was put on. To be eligible, patients had to be aged 18 to 70, diagnosed with alopecia and judged suitable for DPC therapy, while pregnant patients were excluded. Unfractionated whole blood was collected in Tempus Blood RNA tubes, and total RNA was extracted from that blood. Receptor libraries were prepared by RACE. TCRdb shows the sequencer as NextSeq 500. During library preparation, unique molecular identifiers were attached to individual cDNA molecules so that TCRs could be counted quantitatively and reproducibly. Both TCR alpha and TCR beta chains were sequenced from each blood RNA sample. As for the authors' bioinformatics: Samples had a median of approximately 93,000 TCRs, with a range from 23,224 to 690,600. The Decombinator software suite was used to annotate the V, J and CDR3 of the TCR reads. For the PS versus PT1 abundance plots, all samples were subsampled to the same number of TCRs (28,000). TCRs were defined as expanded if absent before sensitization and observed at least eight times at the 2-week time point. TCRdb cleaned the public reads at Q25 with fastp, built clones with MiXCR and kept in-frame beta chains. Each CDR3 protein appears once, grouped with its most common genes and DNA. TCRdb's processing, not the authors', yielded these V and J calls. The table for this sample lists around 330,000 distinct CDR3 sequences; 4.5% to 5.5% of them were counted only once. Of the sample, around 8% is held by the ten largest clones.

The source was whole blood, collected in connection with sensitization to the hapten diphenylcyclopropenone (DPC). This sequence uses TRBV12-3 or TRBV12-4 and TRBJ1-2, with the D gene not clear enough to name. The receptor comes from a woman younger than 35 with alopecia areata. Some clones in this sample may be carry-over from other donors' samples. This receptor has the CDR3 CASTPQANYGYTF. The nucleotide sequence reads as follows: TGTGCCAGCACCCCCCAAGCTAACTATGGCTACACCTTC.